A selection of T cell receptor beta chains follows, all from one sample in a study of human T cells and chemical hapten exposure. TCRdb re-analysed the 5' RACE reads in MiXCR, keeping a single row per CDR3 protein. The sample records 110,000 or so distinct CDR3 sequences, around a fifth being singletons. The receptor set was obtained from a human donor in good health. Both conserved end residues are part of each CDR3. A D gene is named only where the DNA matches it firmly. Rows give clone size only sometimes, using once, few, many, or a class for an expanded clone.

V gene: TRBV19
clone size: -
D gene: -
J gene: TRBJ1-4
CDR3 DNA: TGTGCCAGTAGTACCCCTGGACAGTATAATGAAAAACTGTTTTTT
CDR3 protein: CASSTPGQYNEKLFF

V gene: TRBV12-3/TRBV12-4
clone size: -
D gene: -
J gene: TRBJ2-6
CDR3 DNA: TGTGGGACCCGGACCTCTGGGGCCAACGTCCTGACTTTC
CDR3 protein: CGTRTSGANVLTF

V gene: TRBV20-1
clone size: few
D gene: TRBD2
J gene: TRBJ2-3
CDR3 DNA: TGCAGTGCCCCAAAGGCGGGAGCGGGTGGAGATACGCAGTATTTT
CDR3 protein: CSAPKAGAGGDTQYF

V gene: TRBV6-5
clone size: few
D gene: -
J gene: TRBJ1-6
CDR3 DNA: TGTGCCAGCAGGCGCGAGCAAGGGTCACCCCTCCACTTT
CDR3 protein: CASRREQGSPLHF

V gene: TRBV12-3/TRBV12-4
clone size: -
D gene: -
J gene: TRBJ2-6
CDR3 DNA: TGTGCCAGCAGTATCCCTGGGGCCAACGTCCTGACTTTC
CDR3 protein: CASSIPGANVLTF

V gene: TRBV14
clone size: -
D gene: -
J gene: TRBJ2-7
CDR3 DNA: TGTGCCAGCAGCCAAGATCAGAGTATCGGCTACGAGCAGTACTTC
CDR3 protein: CASSQDQSIGYEQYF

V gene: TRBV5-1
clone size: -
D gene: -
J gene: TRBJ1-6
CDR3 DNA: TGCGCCAGCAGCTTGGAGCGCAGCCGTTGGCCCCTCCACTTT
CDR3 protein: CASSLERSRWPLHF

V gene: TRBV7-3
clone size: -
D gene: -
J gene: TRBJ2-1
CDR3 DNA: TGTGCCAGCAGCTTAAACGGGCAGAGCTCCTACAATGAGCAGTTCTTC
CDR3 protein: CASSLNGQSSYNEQFF

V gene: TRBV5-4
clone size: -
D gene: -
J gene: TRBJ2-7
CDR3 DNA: TGTGCCAGCAGCCCAGGGACCTTCTACGAGCAGTACTTC
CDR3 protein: CASSPGTFYEQYF

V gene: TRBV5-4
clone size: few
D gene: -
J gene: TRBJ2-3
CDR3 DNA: TGTGCCAGCAGCGCGGACGACACAGATACGCAGTATTTT
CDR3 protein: CASSADDTDTQYF

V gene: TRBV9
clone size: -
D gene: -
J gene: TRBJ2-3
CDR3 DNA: TGTGCCAGCAGCGGCAGAGATACGCAGTATTTT
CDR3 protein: CASSGRDTQYF

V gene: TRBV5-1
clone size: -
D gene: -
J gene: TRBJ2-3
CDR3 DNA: TGCGCCAGCAGCCAGGGACATAGCACAGATACGCAGTATTTT
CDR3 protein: CASSQGHSTDTQYF

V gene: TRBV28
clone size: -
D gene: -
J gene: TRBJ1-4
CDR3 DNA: TGTGCCAGCTTCTCAGGGGATAGTGAAAAACTGTTTTTT
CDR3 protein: CASFSGDSEKLFF

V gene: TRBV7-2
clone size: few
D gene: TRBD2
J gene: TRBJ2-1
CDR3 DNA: TGTGCCAGCAGCTGGCGGGAGGGCGCTTACAATGAGCAGTTCTTC
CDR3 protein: CASSWREGAYNEQFF

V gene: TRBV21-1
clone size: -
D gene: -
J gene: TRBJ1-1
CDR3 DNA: TGTGCCAGCAGCCCGTCTCAACCCGAGGGGGGAACTGAAGCTTTCTTT
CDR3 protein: CASSPSQPEGGTEAFF

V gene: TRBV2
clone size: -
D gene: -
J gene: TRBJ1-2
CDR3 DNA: TGTGCCAGCAGTGAGGGGACGGCCTATGGCTACACCTTC
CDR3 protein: CASSEGTAYGYTF

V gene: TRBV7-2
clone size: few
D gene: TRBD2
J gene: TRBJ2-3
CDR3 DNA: TGTGCCAGCAGCCTAAGATCCGGACTAGCGGGAGCAAAAGATACGCAGTATTTT
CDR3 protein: CASSLRSGLAGAKDTQYF

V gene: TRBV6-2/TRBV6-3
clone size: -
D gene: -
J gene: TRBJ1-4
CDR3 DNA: TGTGCCAGCAGTTTTTCGGGCAGGGAACTTAATGAAAAACTGTTTTTT
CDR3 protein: CASSFSGRELNEKLFF

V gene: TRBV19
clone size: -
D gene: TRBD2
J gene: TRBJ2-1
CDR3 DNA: TGTGCCAGTAGTGCGGGACTAGTGAAGCAGTTCTTC
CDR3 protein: CASSAGLVKQFF

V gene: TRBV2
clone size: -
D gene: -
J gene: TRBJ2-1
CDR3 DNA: TGTGCCAGCGATAGCAGTTACAATGAGCAGTTCTTC
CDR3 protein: CASDSSYNEQFF

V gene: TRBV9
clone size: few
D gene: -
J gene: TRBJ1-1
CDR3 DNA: TGTGCCAGCAGCGTATATACCGAGAACACTGAAGCTTTCTTT
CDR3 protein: CASSVYTENTEAFF

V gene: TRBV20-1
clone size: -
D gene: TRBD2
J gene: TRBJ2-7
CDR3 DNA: TGCAGTGCGCCGGGGGGGAGGAAGGGGGCCTACGAGCAGTACTTC
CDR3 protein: CSAPGGRKGAYEQYF

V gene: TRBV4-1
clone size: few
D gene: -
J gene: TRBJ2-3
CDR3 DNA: TGCGCCAGCAGCCAGCCGGGACTGGCTTCTCCGGGGACTAGCACAGATACGCAGTATTTT
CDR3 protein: CASSQPGLASPGTSTDTQYF

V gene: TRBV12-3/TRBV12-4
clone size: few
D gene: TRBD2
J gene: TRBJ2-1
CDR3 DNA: TGTGCCAGCAGTTTACGACTGGGTTATTCGGGAGCGGGAACCGAAGGTGAGCAGTTCTTC
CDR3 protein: CASSLRLGYSGAGTEGEQFF

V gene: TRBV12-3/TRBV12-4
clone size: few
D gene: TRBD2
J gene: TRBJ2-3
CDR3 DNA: TGTGCCAGCAGTTTCGCTAGCGGGAGGGCAGATACGCAGTATTTT
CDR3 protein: CASSFASGRADTQYF

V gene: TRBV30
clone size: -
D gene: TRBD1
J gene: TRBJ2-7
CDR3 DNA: TGTGCCTGGAGCTCACAGGGGGACGAGCAGTACTTC
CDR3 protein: CAWSSQGDEQYF